A single sample gave rise to the 27 T cell receptor beta chains below, sequenced in a study of cytotoxic CD8 clonotypes in ibrutinib-treated CLL. Data came from immunoSEQ multiplex PCR; TCRdb stores just in-frame clones and leaves some out. The sample lists 130,000 or so clones; less than 90% were seen once. Sequences were derived from PBMCs, sampled after 24 months of ibrutinib treatment. These receptors were collected from a human donor with chronic lymphocytic leukemia.

This clone has only one observation. The chain employs TRBV5-1 and TRBJ1-3; 7 bases agree with TRBD1. The germline V gene has CDR1 SGHRS and CDR2 YFSETQ. CDR3 length equals 16 residues. The V gene end was trimmed by 4 bases and the J gene end by 0 bases; junction bases not matched to a gene: 7. The CDR3 bases are TGCGCCAGCAGCGACCCGGGACAGAGCTCTGGAAACACCATATATTTT. Its translation: CASSDPGQSSGNTIYF.

The rearrangement uses TRBV7-9 and TRBJ2-7, with TRBD1 identical over 8 bases. The CDR3 has 14 residues. The junction had 5 bases not matched to a gene; V was cut back by 5 bases and J by 2 bases. Germline V gene data show CDR1 as SEHNR and CDR2 as FQNEAQ (reference sequence). The CDR3 loop reads CASSKGQDPYEQYF. The CDR3 DNA reads as TGTGCCAGCAGCAAGGGACAGGATCCCTACGAGCAGTACTTC.

The genes are TRBV7-9 and TRBJ2-7; 7 nucleotides line up with TRBD2. Germline CDR1 is SEHNR and CDR2 is FQNEAQ (reference sequence). This CDR3 region has 16 residues. V lost 5 bases, J lost 4 bases, and 14 bases stayed unmatched. CDR3 nucleotides: TGTGCCAGCAGCCGGAATAGAGGACTAGAGGTGTACGAGCAGTACTTC. Translation: CASSRNRGLEVYEQYF.

The chain uses TRBV7-9 and TRBJ1-5, with D possibly matching TRBD1 (6 bases). Germline CDR1 and CDR2: SEHNR and FQNEAQ (reference sequence). The V and J ends lost 1 base and 4 bases respectively, with 8 bases between them. The length of the CDR3 is 14 residues. The CDR3, as DNA: TGTGCCAGCAGCTTAGTAGGGGGAAATCAGCCCCAGCATTTT. This encodes CASSLVGGNQPQHF.

This sequence joins TRBV19 and TRBJ2-3; 11 nucleotides line up with TRBD1. The CDR3 contains 16 residues. The ends lost 5 bases at V and 10 bases at J; junction bases unmatched: 14. Germline lookup yields CDR1 LNHDA and CDR2 SQIVND (reference sequence). The CDR3 loop reads CASSPSGTGGLVAQYF. CDR3 DNA sequence: TGTGCCAGTAGTCCCTCCGGGACAGGGGGTTTGGTGGCGCAGTATTTT.

The V call is TRBV30, the J call TRBJ1-1; perhaps TRBD1 as D (5 bases). The CDR3 loop spans 14 amino acids. The germline V gene encodes CDR1 GTSNPN and CDR2 SVGIG (reference sequence). The V gene lost 7 bases and the J gene lost 1 base, with 16 bases spanning the gap. This CDR3 is CASMPGTSNTEAFF. CDR3 bases: TGTGCCTCGATGCCCGGGACCTCGAACACTGAAGCTTTCTTT.

The rearrangement links TRBV9 to TRBJ2-7; D assignment may be TRBD1 or TRBD2 (6 bases each). V lost 8 bases to trimming and J lost 4 bases, with 10 bases between them. The germline V gene encodes CDR1 SGDLS and CDR2 YYNGEE. The CDR3 is 11 residues long. The DNA of the CDR3 is TGTGCCAGTGGGGGGCCTTACGAGCAGTACTTC. Protein: CASGGPYEQYF.

The gene calls are TRBV6-5 and TRBJ1-1, with D hard to call. The CDR3 is 14 amino acids. With 4 bases removed from V and 7 bases from J, the gap between germline ends came to 16 bases. CDR1 and CDR2 (germline): MNHEY, SVGAGI. The CDR3 nucleotides are TGTGCCAGCAGTTTAGGCCAGACGCAGTTTGAAGCTTTCTTT. Its translation: CASSLGQTQFEAFF.

This CDR3 is CAWSVKMDQPQHF. The CDR3 coding sequence is TGTGCCTGGAGTGTAAAGATGGATCAGCCCCAGCATTTT. This chain links TRBV30 with TRBJ1-5; D not certain. The CDR3 length is 13 residues. V gave up 0 bases and J gave up 5 bases, with 8 bases separating them. CDR1 is GTSNPN, CDR2 SVGIG, per germline (reference sequence).

This rearrangement joins TRBV7-2 to TRBJ2-7; D ambiguous. Looked up from germline, CDR1 is SGHTA and CDR2 is FQGNSA. The CDR3 covers 14 residues. V was cut by 6 bases and J by 1 base, with 13 bases left in between. This CDR3 is CASRSLRQSYEQYF. Here the CDR3 DNA reads TGTGCCAGCAGATCTCTACGACAATCCTACGAGCAGTACTTC. The whole variable domain, filled in from reference TRBV7-2 and TRBJ2-7, reads GAGVSQSPSNKVTEKGKDVELRCDPISGHTALYWYRQSLGQGLEFLIYFQGNSAPDKSGLPSDRFSAERTGGSVSTLTIQRTQQEDSAVYLCASRSLRQSYEQYFGPGTRLTVT.

This clone has ten or more counts. The rearrangement links TRBV7-6 to TRBJ1-1; tentatively, D is TRBD1 (5 bases). This CDR3 has 13 amino acids. Germline V gene lookup returns CDR1 SGHVS and CDR2 FNYEAQ. V was trimmed by 6 bases and J by 1 base, leaving 9 bases between them. DNA for the CDR3: TGTGCCAGCAGGAAACAGGCGAACACTGAAGCTTTCTTT. Protein: CASRKQANTEAFF.

The chain couples TRBV4-2 to TRBJ2-3; D not certain. The CDR3 runs to 14 residues. CDR1 and CDR2 (germline): LGHNA, YNFKEQ. Trimming removed 1 base at V and 4 bases at J, with 9 bases between. The CDR3 protein is CASSQASTPDTQYF. The DNA of the CDR3 is TGTGCCAGCAGCCAAGCTTCCACGCCAGATACGCAGTATTTT.

This chain connects TRBV7-9 to TRBJ2-7; a weak D match, TRBD2 (6 bases). This CDR3 has 13 amino acids. CDR1 is SEHNR and CDR2 is FQNEAQ in the germline V gene (reference sequence). Trimming shortened V by 8 bases and J by 6 bases, and 17 bases separated the two germline ends. The CDR3 protein is CASASLRGGEQYF. The CDR3 DNA is TGTGCCAGCGCCTCGCTCCGGGGAGGCGAGCAGTACTTC.

The chain recombines TRBV12-5 with TRBJ2-1; maybe TRBD1 (6 bases). From germline, CDR1 is LGHNT and CDR2 FRNRAP. V lost 3 bases to trimming and J lost 3 bases, with 18 bases between them. The length of the CDR3 is 17 residues. The CDR3 region has the DNA TGTGCTAGTGGTTTTAACGGTTGGGGGCAAAACTACAATGAGCAGTTCTTC. It translates to CASGFNGWGQNYNEQFF.

This clone has only a few counts. The gene calls are TRBV10-3 and TRBJ1-3, with D perhaps TRBD1 (6 bases). The CDR3 runs 14 residues. CDR1 and CDR2 from the germline V gene are ENHRY and SYGVKD. With 6 bases removed from V and 0 bases from J, the gap between germline ends came to 9 bases. DNA of the CDR3: TGTGCCATCAGGGAACAGGGCTCTGGAAACACCATATATTTT. Protein product: CAIREQGSGNTIYF.

The chain couples TRBV20-1 to TRBJ2-3; no clear D gene. V shed 6 bases and J shed 4 bases, with 8 bases lying between them. CDR1 and CDR2 from the germline V gene are DFQATT and SNEGSKA (reference sequence). The CDR3 runs 11 residues. In DNA, the CDR3 is TGCAGTGCCCAGTATGCAGATACGCAGTATTTT. Amino acids: CSAQYADTQYF.

This rearrangement joins TRBV5-6 to TRBJ2-3, with 8 positions matching TRBD1. The germline V gene encodes CDR1 SGHDT and CDR2 YYEEEE. V trimming: 2 bases; J trimming: 0 bases; junction bases outside the gene matches: 5. The CDR3 is 16 amino acids. CDR3 loop: CASSLGTGASTDTQYF. The DNA for the CDR3 is TGTGCCAGCAGCTTAGGGACAGGAGCTAGCACAGATACGCAGTATTTT.

This clone was recorded a few times. This chain uses TRBV4-1 with TRBJ1-3, with no clear D. Germline-derived CDR1 and CDR2 are MGHRA and YSYEKL. V lost 3 bases and J lost 7, with 13 bases in between. The length of the CDR3 is 14 residues. CDR3 coding DNA: TGCGCCAGCAGCCAGGTCGGGGTAAGGAACACCATATATTTT. The encoded protein is CASSQVGVRNTIYF.

The chain recombines TRBV7-9 with TRBJ2-1; D is ambiguous. This CDR3 spans 11 amino acids. In germline, CDR1 is SEHNR, CDR2 FQNEAQ (reference sequence). The V gene lost 6 bases and the J gene lost 8 bases, with 8 bases spanning the gap. CDR3 in DNA: TGTGCCAGCAGTAATTTTGATGAGCAGTTCTTC. Translation: CASSNFDEQFF.

The CDR3 loop is CASSPRTGSYEQYF. The CDR3 bases are TGTGCCAGCAGTCCGCGGACAGGCTCCTACGAGCAGTACTTC. This chain joins TRBV5-4 and TRBJ2-7, with 7 bases matching TRBD1. CDR1 is SGHNT, CDR2 YYREEE, per germline (reference sequence). The V gene end was trimmed by 5 bases and the J gene end by 0 bases; junction bases not matched to a gene: 5. The CDR3 covers 14 residues.

The V gene is TRBV6-6, the J gene TRBJ2-5; 7 positions match TRBD2. From germline, CDR1 is MNHNY and CDR2 SVGAGI (reference sequence). The CDR3 is 14 amino acids. Trimming removed 6 bases from V and 5 bases from J; junction bases left unmatched: 9. CDR3 sequence: CASSRLASGETQYF. Here the CDR3 DNA reads TGTGCCAGCAGCCGACTAGCTTCGGGGGAGACCCAGTACTTC.

V and J are TRBV6-6 and TRBJ1-4; the match to TRBD1 covers 8 bases. V shed 4 bases, J shed 7 bases, and the junction held 5 bases outside the gene matches. This CDR3 contains 14 residues. The germline gives CDR1 MNHNY, CDR2 SVGAGI (reference sequence). CDR3 loop: CASSSQGAREKLFF. The CDR3 DNA reads as TGTGCCAGCAGTTCTCAGGGGGCTCGTGAAAAACTGTTTTTT.

The chain uses TRBV5-8 and TRBJ1-6; D is unresolved. Germline V gene sequence: CDR1 SGHTS, CDR2 YDEGEE. V dropped 4 bases and J dropped 7 bases, with 6 bases sitting between them. The CDR3 covers 12 residues. The CDR3 spells CASSRRNSPLHF. The CDR3 DNA is TGTGCCAGCAGCCGGAGGAATTCACCCCTCCACTTT.

The CDR3 reads CATSRDPGGLGEKLFF. CDR3 coding DNA: TGTGCCACCAGCAGAGATCCCGGGGGGCTGGGTGAAAAACTGTTTTTT. The chain couples TRBV15 to TRBJ1-4; possible D gene TRBD1, 6 bases. Germline values: CDR1 LNHNV, CDR2 YYDKDF (reference sequence). Deletions cut 0 bases from V and 7 bases from J, with 15 bases between. This CDR3 is 16 amino acids long. Full variable domain (missing parts from reference TRBV15 and TRBJ1-4): DAMVIQNPRYQVTQFGKPVTLSCSQTLNHNVMYWYQQKSSQAPKLLFHYYDKDFNNEADTPDNFQSRRPNTSFCFLDIRSPGLGDTAMYLCATSRDPGGLGEKLFFGSGTQLSVL.

This chain links TRBV28 with TRBJ1-5; D is undetermined. The V gene lost 2 bases and the J gene lost 0 bases, with 11 bases spanning the gap. Germline CDR1 reads MDHEN; CDR2 reads SYDVKM. The CDR3 spans 16 residues. The CDR3 region is CASSLPPGISNQPQHF. The CDR3 bases are TGTGCCAGCAGTTTACCGCCCGGTATTAGCAATCAGCCCCAGCATTTT.

This chain links TRBV10-3 with TRBJ2-3; 11 bases are shared with TRBD1. The V gene's germline CDR1 is ENHRY and CDR2 SYGVKD. V lost 6 bases, J lost 3 bases, and 11 bases stayed unmatched. The CDR3 length is 17 residues. CDR3 region: CAISRDRGDFSTDTQYF. The CDR3 DNA follows: TGTGCCATCAGCCGGGACAGGGGGGATTTTTCGACAGATACGCAGTATTTT.

A few counts support this clone. This chain connects TRBV19 to TRBJ1-6; the D gene is possibly TRBD1 (5 bases). Germline-derived CDR1 and CDR2 are LNHDA and SQIVND (reference sequence). V gave up 2 bases and J gave up 8 bases, with 10 bases separating them. This CDR3 comprises 14 residues. This CDR3 reads CASSIYKTDSPLHF. CDR3 coding DNA: TGTGCCAGTAGTATATACAAGACAGATTCACCCCTCCACTTT.